This entry is about one T cell receptor beta chain. Trimming cost V 1 base and J 3 bases, with 8 bases left between them. The CDR3 extends over 14 amino acids. Germline V gives CDR1 SGHDT, CDR2 YYEEEE. Genomic DNA (from each subset) was split evenly across several immunoSEQ plates. Method: immunoSEQ multiplex PCR; TCRdb's copy keeps in-frame clones and lacks some. In the table there are some 1.4 million clones, approximately 97% of which are singletons. The entry originates in a study of shared clonotypes between healthy human individuals. Across the whole study: The study used three CD4 naive, three CD4 memory, two CD8 naive and one CD8 memory plate per donor.

The chain uses TRBV5-6 and TRBJ1-3; D is undetermined. Sequenced: naive CD4+ T cells sorted from blood. The subset: CD45RA+ positively selected. This clonotype originated in a man aged 25 to 45 in good health. CDR3 region: CASSLLAGGNTIYF. CDR3 sequence (DNA): TGTGCCAGCAGCTTGTTAGCGGGTGGAAACACCATATATTTT.